The 14 T cell receptor beta chains below were found in one sample sequenced in a study of regulatory T cells in long-lasting Graves disease. With iRepertoire HTBI primers and Arm-PCR of CDR3 regions, TCR beta libraries were built. TCRdb re-derived calls from the multiplex PCR reads in MiXCR, one entry per CDR3 protein. The sample consists of roughly 610,000 distinct CDR3 sequences, roughly 15% of them appearing once. Regarding time point: newly diagnosed GD, antithyroid drugs for less than 3 months. TCR sequences were obtained from RNA taken from PBMCs. Separately, the same data were catalogued under a study of T cells in Graves' hyperthyroidism and ophthalmopathy.

The sample here was peripheral blood mononuclear cells (PBMCs), taken at new diagnosis, from a patient treated with antithyroid drugs. All receptors derive from a man between 18 and 35 years old with Graves disease.

This clonotype was picked up a small number of times. The V gene is TRBV4-1, the J gene TRBJ1-4, with TRBD1 as a possible D gene (6 bases). This CDR3 comprises 14 residues. Trimming stripped 3 bases from V and 8 bases from J, with 13 bases between. The germline CDR1 and CDR2 sequences are MGHRA and YSYEKL. This CDR3 reads CASSQGASGEKLFF. The CDR3 nucleotides read TGCGCCAGCAGCCAGGGGGCATCCGGGGAAAAACTGTTTTTT.

This clonotype was observed many times. The chain carries TRBV2 and TRBJ2-5; TRBD1 agrees at 9 bases. Per germline, CDR1 SNHLY and CDR2 FYNNEI. The CDR3 is 17 amino acids. J lost 1 base, V lost 4 bases, and 10 bases had no gene match. The CDR3 coding sequence is TGTGCCAGCAGTGCTCAACGGGGGACAGGGACCCAAGAGACCCAGTACTTC. Residues: CASSAQRGTGTQETQYF.

V and J are TRBV3-1 and TRBJ2-7; 9 nucleotides align to TRBD1. The CDR3 length is 14 residues. The V segment lost 1 base and the J segment 11 bases; nucleotides outside the gene matches: 9. Germline CDR1 and CDR2: LGHDT and YNNKEL (reference sequence). CDR3 sequence (DNA): TGTGCCAGCAGCCAAGGATCGGGACAGGGCGCTGAGTACTTC. Translation: CASSQGSGQGAEYF.

This clonotype was counted at least ten times. The chain combines TRBV2 with TRBJ2-5; D call uncertain. Germline V CDR1 and CDR2: SNHLY, FYNNEI. The CDR3 runs to 13 residues. Trimming took off 8 bases at V and 2 bases at J, with 12 bases between the two ends. DNA for the CDR3: TGTGCCAGCGGACGGACGATTCAAGAGACCCAGTACTTC. This sequence encodes CASGRTIQETQYF.

This clonotype was detected many times. The chain carries TRBV2 and TRBJ2-3, with 8 bases lining up with TRBD2. The CDR3 has 15 residues. CDR1 is SNHLY and CDR2 is FYNNEI in the germline V gene. CDR3 nucleotides: TGTGCGTGGGGTAGGACTAGCAGATACACAGATACGCAGTATTTT. Protein sequence: CAWGRTSRYTDTQYF.

This clonotype was seen many times. The chain has TRBV7-9 and TRBJ2-3; D possibly corresponds to TRBD2 (5 bases). This CDR3 has 14 residues. Between the trimmed V and J ends, which lost 5 bases and 5 bases, there was a span of 14 bases. CDR1 SEHNR and CDR2 FQNEAQ come from the germline V gene (reference sequence). Here the CDR3 reads CASSPGNLLDTQYF. The DNA for the CDR3 is TGTGCCAGCAGCCCGGGAAATTTGTTAGATACGCAGTATTTT.

This clonotype has at least ten counts. The chain joins TRBV7-2 to TRBJ2-5, with 8 nucleotides matching TRBD2. The CDR3 has 14 residues. Trimming removed 5 bases from V and 1 base from J; junction bases left unmatched: 3. CDR1 is SGHTA and CDR2 is FQGNSA in the germline V gene. The CDR3 coding sequence is TGTGCCAGCAGCAAACTAGCGGTCCAAGAGACCCAGTACTTC. It is translated as CASSKLAVQETQYF. Full variable domain (outside the CDR3, taken from reference TRBV7-2 and TRBJ2-5): GAGVSQSPSNKVTEKGKDVELRCDPISGHTALYWYRQSLGQGLEFLIYFQGNSAPDKSGLPSDRFSAERTGGSVSTLTIQRTQQEDSAVYLCASSKLAVQETQYFGPGTRLLVL.

This clonotype was recorded at least ten times. The V gene is TRBV11-2, the J gene TRBJ2-1; D gene uncertain. Between the trimmed V and J ends, which lost 3 bases and 10 bases, there was a span of 13 bases. The length of the CDR3 is 13 residues. Per the germline V gene, CDR1 is SGHAT and CDR2 is FQNNGV. CDR3 in DNA: TGTGCCAGCAGCTTGGGCGAGGTTGGCGAGCAGTTCTTC. Translated, it gives CASSLGEVGEQFF.

This clonotype was picked up a small number of times. The chain couples TRBV24-1 to TRBJ2-5; 10 nucleotides agree with TRBD1. Germline V gives CDR1 KGHDR, CDR2 SFDVKD. This CDR3 contains 17 residues. The V and J ends lost 3 bases and 5 bases, in that order; junction bases with no gene match: 11. The CDR3 spells CATSDGPGQGIRETQYF. CDR3 nucleotides: TGTGCCACCAGTGATGGCCCGGGACAGGGGATCCGGGAGACCCAGTACTTC.

The chain has TRBV15 and TRBJ2-5; 13 bases are shared with TRBD2. The CDR3 covers 15 residues. V shed 9 bases, J shed 4 bases, and the junction held 8 bases outside the gene matches. CDR1 and CDR2 (germline): LNHNV, YYDKDF (reference sequence). CDR3 loop: CATRTSGRWAETQYF. CDR3 nucleotide sequence: TGTGCCACGCGGACTAGCGGGAGATGGGCAGAGACCCAGTACTTC.

In this sample, this clonotype turned up many times. The chain is built from TRBV12-3 or TRBV12-4 and TRBJ2-1; weak D call: TRBD2 (6 bases). The CDR3 is made up of 14 amino acids. Trimming cost V 4 bases and J 8 bases, with 15 bases left between them. The CDR3 nucleotides are TGTGCCAGCAGTTCAGCTAGCGCGATCGATGAGCAGTTCTTC. Translation gives CASSSASAIDEQFF.

There are many counts of this clonotype. The chain joins TRBV11-1 to TRBJ2-7, with 14 bases fitting TRBD2. Germline assignment: CDR1 SGHAT and CDR2 FQDESV (reference sequence). This CDR3 spans 14 amino acids. J lost 6 bases, V lost 4 bases, and 2 bases had no gene match. CDR3 nucleotides: TGTGCCAGCAGCTCGGGACTAGCGGGGGCCGAGCAGTACTTC. Its translation is CASSSGLAGAEQYF.

As for this clonotype: The missing conserved phenylalanine or tryptophan at the end of this CDR3 makes a read error likely. The rearrangement uses TRBV30 and TRBJ1-1; D is uncertain. Germline-derived CDR1 and CDR2 are GTSNPN and SVGIG (reference sequence). The CDR3 is 13 amino acids. The V and J ends lost 4 bases and 4 bases respectively, with 13 bases between them. This chain's CDR3 is CAWTQLEGTEAFL. The CDR3, as DNA: TGTGCCTGGACTCAACTAGAGGGCACTGAAGCTTTCCTT.

The chain links TRBV2 to TRBJ1-1; possible D gene TRBD1, 6 bases. Germline V lookup: CDR1 SNHLY, CDR2 FYNNEI. There are 15 residues in the CDR3. Trimming stripped 7 bases from V and 1 base from J, with 16 bases between. The CDR3 DNA reads as TGTGCCAGCAATCTAGAGGGGGTTGGGAACACTGAAGCTTTCTTT. This translates into CASNLEGVGNTEAFF.